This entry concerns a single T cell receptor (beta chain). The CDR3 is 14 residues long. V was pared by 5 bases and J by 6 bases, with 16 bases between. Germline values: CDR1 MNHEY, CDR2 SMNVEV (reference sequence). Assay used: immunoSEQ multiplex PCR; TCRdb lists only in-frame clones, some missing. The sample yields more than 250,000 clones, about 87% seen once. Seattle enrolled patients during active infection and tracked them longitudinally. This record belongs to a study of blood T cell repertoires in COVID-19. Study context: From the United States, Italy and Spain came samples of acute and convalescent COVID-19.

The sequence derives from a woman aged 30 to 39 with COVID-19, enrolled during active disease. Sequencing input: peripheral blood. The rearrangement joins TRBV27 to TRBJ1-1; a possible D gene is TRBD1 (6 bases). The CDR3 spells CASSPLTGLAEAFF. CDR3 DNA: TGTGCCAGCAGTCCATTAACAGGGCTGGCTGAAGCTTTCTTT.